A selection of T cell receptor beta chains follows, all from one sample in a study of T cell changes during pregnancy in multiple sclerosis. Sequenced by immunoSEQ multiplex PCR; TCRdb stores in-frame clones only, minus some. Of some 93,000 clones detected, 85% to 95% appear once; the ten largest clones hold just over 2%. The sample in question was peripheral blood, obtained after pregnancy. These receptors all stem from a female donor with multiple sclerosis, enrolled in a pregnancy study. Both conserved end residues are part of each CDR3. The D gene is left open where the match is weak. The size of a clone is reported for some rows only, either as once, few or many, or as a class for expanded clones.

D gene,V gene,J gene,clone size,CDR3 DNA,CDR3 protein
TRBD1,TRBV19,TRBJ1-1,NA,TGTGCCAGTAGCAGAAACAGGGGTGGGGGCACTGAAGCTTTCTTT,CASSRNRGGGTEAFF
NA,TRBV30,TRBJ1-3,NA,TGTGCCTGGAGCTCCTCTGGAAACACCATATATTTT,CAWSSSGNTIYF
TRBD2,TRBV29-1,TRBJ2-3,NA,TGCAGCGTTGACGGCGGGAGTTTAGATACGCAGTATTTT,CSVDGGSLDTQYF
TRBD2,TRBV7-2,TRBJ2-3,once,TGTGCCAGCAGCTCCCAAAGCGGGGGGGTCGCAGATACGCAGTATTTT,CASSSQSGGVADTQYF
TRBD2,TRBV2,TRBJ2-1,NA,TGTGCCAGCAGTGAAGTGGCTAGCGGGATGGATGAGCAGTTCTTC,CASSEVASGMDEQFF
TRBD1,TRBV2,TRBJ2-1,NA,TGTGCCAGCAGTGAAGTGACAGGGATGGATGAGCAGTTCTTC,CASSEVTGMDEQFF
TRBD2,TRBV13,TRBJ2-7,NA,TGTGCCAGCAGCGTCAGGACTAGGGGAAGCTACGAGCAGTACTTC,CASSVRTRGSYEQYF
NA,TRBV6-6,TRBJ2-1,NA,TGTGCCAGCAGTTACTCGGGACATAATCAGTTCTTC,CASSYSGHNQFF
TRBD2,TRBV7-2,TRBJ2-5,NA,TGTGCCAGCAGCCCTCCCCCGCTAGCGGGGGAGGAGACCCAGTACTTC,CASSPPPLAGEETQYF
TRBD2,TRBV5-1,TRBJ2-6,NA,TGCGCCAGCAGGCTACCGGGACTAGCGGGAGGGGCTGGGGCCAACGTCCTGACTTTC,CASRLPGLAGGAGANVLTF
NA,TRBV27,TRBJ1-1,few,TGTGCCAGCAGTTTCCCCGGGAGAAGGTACACTGAAGCTTTCTTT,CASSFPGRRYTEAFF
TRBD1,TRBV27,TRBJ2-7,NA,TGTGCCAGCAGTTCCTCGGGACAGGGGTTTTACGAGCAGTACTTC,CASSSSGQGFYEQYF
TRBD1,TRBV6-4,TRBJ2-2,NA,TGTGCCAGCCGTGAGGACAGGGCAACCGGGGAGCTGTTTTTT,CASREDRATGELFF
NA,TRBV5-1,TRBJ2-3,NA,TGCGCCAGCAGCCGACTCTTCACAGATACGCAGTATTTT,CASSRLFTDTQYF
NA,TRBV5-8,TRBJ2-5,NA,TGTGCCAGCAGCTTGGGAGTAGCGGACAAAGAGACCCAGTACTTC,CASSLGVADKETQYF
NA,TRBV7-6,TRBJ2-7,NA,TGTGCCAGCAGCTTAGGGACTGGCAGCTCCTACGAGCAGTACTTC,CASSLGTGSSYEQYF
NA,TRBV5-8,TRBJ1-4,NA,TGTGCCAGCAGCTTGGTGGGGGGGCTTGGTGAAAAACTGTTTTTT,CASSLVGGLGEKLFF